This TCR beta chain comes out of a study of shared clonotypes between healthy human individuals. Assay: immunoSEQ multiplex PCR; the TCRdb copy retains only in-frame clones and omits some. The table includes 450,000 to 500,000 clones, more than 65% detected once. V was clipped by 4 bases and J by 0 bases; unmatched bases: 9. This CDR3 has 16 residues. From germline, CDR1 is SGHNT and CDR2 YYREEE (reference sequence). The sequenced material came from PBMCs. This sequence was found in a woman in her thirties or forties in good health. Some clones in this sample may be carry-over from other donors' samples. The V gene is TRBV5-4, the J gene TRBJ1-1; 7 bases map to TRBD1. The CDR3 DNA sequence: TGTGCCAGCAGCCTGCCCCTACAGGGGATGAACACTGAAGCTTTCTTT. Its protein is CASSLPLQGMNTEAFF.